Listed below are T cell receptor beta chains from one sample, sequenced in a study of response to subunit inactivated influenza vaccine. In TCRdb, the RT-PCR reads were re-called with MiXCR into one record per CDR3 protein. The table records roughly 630,000 distinct CDR3 sequences, 13% to 15% of them present only once. This specimen was PBMCs from blood, taken about 14 days before vaccination. Receptors originate from a man aged 50 to 59 who received an inactivated influenza vaccine. Each CDR3 is given with its conserved first and last residue. A D gene is named only where the DNA matches it firmly. Only some rows state a clone size, as once, few, many or a class for expanded clones.

clone_size j_call d_call v_call cdr3_nt cdr3_aa
few TRBJ2-1 TRBD1 TRBV12-3/TRBV12-4 TGTGCCAGCAGGGCCTCGACAGGGTACAATGAGCAGTTCTTC CASRASTGYNEQFF
few TRBJ2-1 TRBD2 TRBV29-1 TGCAGCGTCCTTCGACTAGCGGGGAACAATGAGCAGTTCTTC CSVLRLAGNNEQFF
few TRBJ2-1 NA TRBV12-3/TRBV12-4 TGTGCCAGCAGTCCTGGGCCCCTAGAAGGCAATGAGCAGTTCTTC CASSPGPLEGNEQFF
NA TRBJ1-6 NA TRBV28 TGTGCCAGTCAGGGAATCTATAATTCACCCCTCCACTTT CASQGIYNSPLHF
NA TRBJ2-7 TRBD2 TRBV20-1 TGCAGTGCTAACCACAGAGCGGGGAACTCCTACGAGCAGTACTTC CSANHRAGNSYEQYF
few TRBJ2-7 TRBD1 TRBV9 TGTGCCAGCAGCGTAGTGAACCGGGACAGGGTCCACGAGCAGTACTTC CASSVVNRDRVHEQYF
many TRBJ1-2 NA TRBV6-1 TGTGCCAGCAGTGGTCGATTCTATGGCTACACCTTC CASSGRFYGYTF
NA TRBJ2-7 TRBD2 TRBV29-1 TGCAGCGTTGAACGGCTAGCGGGATTCTTTTCCTACGAGCAGTACTTC CSVERLAGFFSYEQYF
NA TRBJ2-1 TRBD2 TRBV4-2 TGTGCCAGCAGCCAAGATCGGGCGGGAGGGCCTGGGAATGAGCAGTTCTTC CASSQDRAGGPGNEQFF
NA TRBJ1-1 NA TRBV4-1 TGCGCCAGCAGCCGCTGGGGTTCGGGGAACACTGAAGCTTTCTTT CASSRWGSGNTEAFF
NA TRBJ2-7 NA TRBV6-5 TGTGCCAGCAGTTCCACCTGGGGCTCCTACGAGCAGTACTTC CASSSTWGSYEQYF
few TRBJ2-1 TRBD2 TRBV7-9 TGTGCCAGCAGTTCAGGGACTAGCGGATCCTACAATGAGCAGTTCTTC CASSSGTSGSYNEQFF
few TRBJ2-2 NA TRBV10-3 TGTGCCATCAGTCAGGCTCGGGACACCGGGGAGCTGTTTTTT CAISQARDTGELFF
many TRBJ1-2 NA TRBV24-1 TGTGCCACCAGTGACCCCTATGGCTACACCTTC CATSDPYGYTF
few TRBJ2-2 TRBD2 TRBV7-9 TGTGCCAGCACGGGAGGGCCCACCGGGGAGCTGTTTTTT CASTGGPTGELFF
NA TRBJ2-7 TRBD1 TRBV6-1 TGTGCCAGCAGGGCACAGGGGGCAGGGAACGAGCAGTACTTC CASRAQGAGNEQYF
NA TRBJ1-4 NA TRBV12-3/TRBV12-4 TGTGCCAGCAGTTTTGTAGGGTCTAATGAAAAACTGTTTTTT CASSFVGSNEKLFF
once TRBJ2-1 NA TRBV7-9 TGTGCCAGCAGCTACGACCCATCACCGCCCTACAATGAGCAGTTCTTC CASSYDPSPPYNEQFF
few TRBJ2-7 TRBD2 TRBV7-2 TGTGCCAGCAGCTTAGGGACTAGCGGACTCTACGAGCAGTACTTC CASSLGTSGLYEQYF
few TRBJ2-4 NA TRBV7-2 TGTGCCAGCAGCATGGGACAAACAGCCAAAAACATTCAGTACTTC CASSMGQTAKNIQYF
few TRBJ2-3 NA TRBV10-2 TGCGCCAGCAGTGAAACCCCGGACCTTCCAGATACGCAGTATTTT CASSETPDLPDTQYF
few TRBJ1-2 NA TRBV5-1 TGCGCCAGCAGCTTGGCCATCGGGGATGTGGGCGGCTACACCTTC CASSLAIGDVGGYTF